Following are 23 T cell receptor beta chains from one sample sequenced in a study of cytomegalovirus exposure and HLA in healthy donors. The primer mix had 60 Vbeta and 13 Jbeta primers. Repertoires were generated with immunoSEQ multiplex PCR, while TCRdb's copy carries only in-frame clones and drops some. The data hold some 90,000 clones, with 78% observed a single time. Material for sequencing was PBMCs. Receptors originate from a male donor in good health and CMV-seropositive.

The chain links TRBV15 to TRBJ2-2; 10 bases align to TRBD2. The germline V gene has CDR1 LNHNV and CDR2 YYDKDF (reference sequence). J gave up 8 bases and V 7 bases, and 13 bases lay outside the gene matches. The CDR3 is 16 residues long. CDR3 in amino acids: CATMHQLAGLGGELFF. For the CDR3, the DNA is TGTGCCACCATGCACCAACTAGCGGGATTAGGGGGGGAGCTGTTTTTT. Variable domain in full (rest from reference TRBV15 and TRBJ2-2): DAMVIQNPRYQVTQFGKPVTLSCSQTLNHNVMYWYQQKSSQAPKLLFHYYDKDFNNEADTPDNFQSRRPNTSFCFLDIRSPGLGDTAMYLCATMHQLAGLGGELFFGEGSRLTVL.

This clone has just a few counts. The chain is built from TRBV5-4 and TRBJ2-2; D gene unclear. Germline CDR1 SGHNT, CDR2 YYREEE (reference sequence). This CDR3 is built from 15 residues. Trimming cost V 4 bases and J 1 base, with 11 bases left between them. CDR3: CASSPETENTGELFF. The CDR3 region has the DNA TGTGCCAGCAGCCCAGAGACTGAGAACACCGGGGAGCTGTTTTTT. Filled out from reference TRBV5-4 and TRBJ2-2, the complete variable domain reads ETGVTQSPTHLIKTRGQQVTLRCSSQSGHNTVSWYQQALGQGPQFIFQYYREEENGRGNFPPRFSGLQFPNYSSELNVNALELDDSALYLCASSPETENTGELFFGEGSRLTVL.

There are a few counts of this clone. The rearrangement joins TRBV5-6 to TRBJ1-5; the D is unclear. In germline, CDR1 is SGHDT, CDR2 YYEEEE. This CDR3 comprises 16 residues. V lost 4 bases to trimming and J lost 4 bases, with 18 bases between them. DNA for the CDR3: TGTGCCAGCAGCCACGCGGCGGCGAACCTAAATCAGCCCCAGCATTTT. It encodes CASSHAAANLNQPQHF. The full variable domain, its missing parts supplied by reference TRBV5-6 and TRBJ1-5, is DAGVTQSPTHLIKTRGQQVTLRCSPKSGHDTVSWYQQALGQGPQFIFQYYEEEERQRGNFPDRFSGHQFPNYSSELNVNALLLGDSALYLCASSHAAANLNQPQHFGDGTRLSIL.

This chain links TRBV6-1 with TRBJ2-1; TRBD2 matches at 7 bases. Unmatched junction bases numbered 3, after V lost 2 bases and J lost 2 bases. The length of the CDR3 is 15 residues. Germline CDR1 MNHNS, CDR2 SASEGT. The CDR3 bases are TGTGCCAGCAGTGAAATAGCGGGTCCCTACAATGAGCAGTTCTTC. Encoded protein: CASSEIAGPYNEQFF.

The chain couples TRBV5-8 to TRBJ1-1, with D maybe TRBD1 (6 bases). Germline-derived CDR1 and CDR2 are SGHTS and YDEGEE. Trimming took off 5 bases at V and 8 bases at J, with 13 bases between the two ends. This CDR3 region has 12 residues. This CDR3 reads CASSLRTVEAFF. CDR3 DNA sequence: TGTGCCAGCAGTCTCAGGACAGTAGAAGCTTTCTTT. The full variable domain, with the rest looked up from reference TRBV5-8 and TRBJ1-1, is EAGVTQSPTHLIKTRGQQATLRCSPISGHTSVYWYQQALGLGLQFLLWYDEGEERNRGNFPPRFSGRQFPNYSSELNVNALELEDSALYLCASSLRTVEAFFGQGTRLTVV.

The chain carries TRBV5-5 and TRBJ2-7, with D uncertain. Deletions cut 2 bases from V and 7 bases from J, with 7 bases between. The CDR3 consists of 11 residues. Germline V CDR1 and CDR2: SGHKS, YYEKEE (reference sequence). Here the CDR3 reads CASSFNTEQYF. As DNA, the CDR3 is TGTGCCAGCAGCTTCAACACAGAGCAGTACTTC.

V gene TRBV6-5 combines with J gene TRBJ2-6; D is possibly TRBD2 (5 bases). The V end was cut by 8 bases, the J end by 1 base, with 12 bases between. This CDR3 comprises 15 residues. CDR1 and CDR2 (germline): MNHEY, SVGAGI. This CDR3 reads CASGRGLSGANVLTF. For the CDR3, the DNA is TGTGCCAGCGGTCGGGGTTTGTCTGGGGCCAACGTCCTGACTTTC.

The chain is built from TRBV6-5 and TRBJ2-7, with a tentative D call TRBD1 (5 bases). Germline CDR1 reads MNHEY; CDR2 reads SVGAGI. Trimming pared 8 bases from V and 0 bases from J, leaving 17 bases between. CDR3 length equals 15 residues. The CDR3 here is CASGVGTGPSYEQYF. CDR3 in DNA: TGTGCCAGCGGGGTTGGAACAGGCCCCTCCTACGAGCAGTACTTC.

The chain has TRBV7-9 and TRBJ1-5; 7 bases align to TRBD1. Germline values: CDR1 SEHNR, CDR2 FQNEAQ (reference sequence). The CDR3 has 17 amino acids. V lost 0 bases and J lost 4; bases outside the gene matches: 9. Here the CDR3 DNA reads TGTGCCAGCAGCTTAGCGGGGAGGACAGGACTGAATCAGCCCCAGCATTTT. Protein product: CASSLAGRTGLNQPQHF.

This clone showed up just a few times. V gene TRBV11-2 combines with J gene TRBJ2-7; perhaps TRBD2 as D (5 bases). Germline CDR1 reads SGHAT; CDR2 reads FQNNGV. Trimming removed 5 bases at V and 4 bases at J, with 18 bases between. This CDR3 spans 15 amino acids. The CDR3 DNA sequence: TGTGCCAGCAGCCGAGTTCCAACTAAGCGGTACGAGCAGTACTTC. This encodes CASSRVPTKRYEQYF. The complete variable domain, with remaining parts taken from reference TRBV11-2 and TRBJ2-7, reads EAGVAQSPRYKIIEKRQSVAFWCNPISGHATLYWYQQILGQGPKLLIQFQNNGVVDDSQLPKDRFSAERLKGVDSTLKIQPAKLEDSAVYLCASSRVPTKRYEQYFGPGTRLTVT.

This chain joins TRBV7-2 and TRBJ2-1; D might be TRBD2 (6 bases). V dropped 6 bases and J dropped 8 bases, with 20 bases sitting between them. The CDR3 loop spans 15 amino acids. In germline, CDR1 is SGHTA, CDR2 FQGNSA. CDR3 coding DNA: TGTGCCAGCAGGATCATGGGGGGAATACGCGATGAGCAGTTCTTC. Its translation is CASRIMGGIRDEQFF.

In this sample, this clone turned up a few times. The rearrangement uses TRBV2 and TRBJ2-7; 9 nucleotides align to TRBD2. Germline trimming cut 7 bases from V and 6 bases from J; bases unmatched to any gene: 13. The CDR3 has 15 amino acids. CDR1 and CDR2 from the germline V gene are SNHLY and FYNNEI. CDR3 sequence reads: CASNGRAGGPGEQYF. The CDR3 bases are TGTGCCAGCAATGGGAGAGCGGGAGGCCCTGGCGAGCAGTACTTC.

The chain has TRBV9 and TRBJ2-1; 8 nucleotides align to TRBD1. Germline V gene sequence: CDR1 SGDLS, CDR2 YYNGEE. This CDR3 region has 19 residues. The V gene end was trimmed by 3 bases and the J gene end by 0 bases; junction bases not matched to a gene: 14. The CDR3 reads CASSGKTGAASLSYNEQFF. In DNA, the CDR3 is TGTGCCAGCAGCGGGAAGACAGGGGCGGCCAGCCTCTCCTACAATGAGCAGTTCTTC.

This chain uses TRBV13 with TRBJ1-6; D is possibly TRBD1 (6 bases). V lost 6 bases, J lost 9 bases, and 12 bases lay in between. CDR3 size: 13 residues. CDR1 is PRHDT and CDR2 is FYEKMQ in the germline V gene (reference sequence). This chain's CDR3 is CASRPGQISPLHF. CDR3 coding DNA: TGTGCCAGCAGGCCAGGACAGATTTCACCCCTCCACTTT.

This clone was seen just once. This chain uses TRBV27 with TRBJ2-5, with D possibly being TRBD2 (6 bases). TRBJ2-7 matches the DNA end more closely, so the J call is doubtful. This CDR3 has 13 amino acids. From germline, CDR1 is MNHEY and CDR2 SMNVEV (reference sequence). The CDR3 sequence is CASSLRGGGEQYF. The CDR3 nucleotides read TGTGCCAGCAGTCTAAGGGGAGGCGGCGAGCAGTACTTC.

The chain links TRBV30 to TRBJ1-4, with D possibly being TRBD1 (6 bases). CDR1 GTSNPN and CDR2 SVGIG come from the germline V gene (reference sequence). The V end lost 2 bases, the J end lost 0 bases, and 10 bases lay between the germline ends. This CDR3 region has 15 residues. Here the CDR3 DNA reads TGTGCCTGGAGTCCTACAGGGACAACTAATGAAAAACTGTTTTTT. Its translation: CAWSPTGTTNEKLFF.

This clone was picked up a small number of times. The chain employs TRBV19 and TRBJ2-7, with a weak D call TRBD2 (6 bases). Germline assignment: CDR1 LNHDA and CDR2 SQIVND (reference sequence). V lost 3 bases and J 5 bases, leaving 8 bases between the germline ends. The CDR3 loop spans 12 amino acids. CDR3 in DNA: TGTGCCAGTAGTATCGGGACTCACGAGCAGTACTTC. This sequence encodes CASSIGTHEQYF.

This clone has only a few counts. V and J are TRBV6-5 and TRBJ1-5; D ambiguous. Germline CDR1 is MNHEY and CDR2 is SVGAGI. Deletions cut 2 bases from V and 7 bases from J, with 12 bases between. This CDR3 contains 14 residues. In DNA form, the CDR3 reads TGTGCCAGCAGTTACGGGGAGGGAAGGCAGCCCCAGCATTTT. It codes for CASSYGEGRQPQHF.

This clone showed up just a few times. The genes are TRBV4-1 and TRBJ1-1; D may be TRBD1 (5 bases). Germline V CDR1 and CDR2: MGHRA, YSYEKL. Trimming pared 1 base from V and 6 bases from J, leaving 15 bases between. This CDR3 region has 15 residues. CDR3 sequence reads: CASSQGAGLAAEAFF. CDR3 in DNA: TGCGCCAGCAGCCAAGGGGCGGGGCTGGCCGCTGAAGCTTTCTTT.

This clone was counted between two and nine times. CDR3 DNA sequence: TGTGCCAGCAGTTTCATAGCGGGGGCCCCTACAGATACGCAGTATTTT. It translates to CASSFIAGAPTDTQYF. The V and J genes are TRBV27 and TRBJ2-3, with 9 bases identical to TRBD2. Trimming removed 3 bases from V and 3 bases from J; junction bases left unmatched: 7. Per germline, CDR1 MNHEY and CDR2 SMNVEV (reference sequence). This CDR3 has 16 amino acids.

This chain connects TRBV2 to TRBJ1-4, with 9 bases aligning to TRBD1. V lost 2 bases to trimming and J lost 10 bases; unmatched junction nucleotides: 8. The CDR3 is made up of 15 amino acids. Germline V gene lookup returns CDR1 SNHLY and CDR2 FYNNEI. The CDR3 protein is CASSERDRVLRKLFF. CDR3 sequence (DNA): TGTGCCAGCAGTGAACGGGACAGGGTTTTGAGAAAACTGTTTTTT.

This chain joins TRBV30 and TRBJ1-1, with D possibly TRBD1 on 6 matching bases. The CDR3 length is 15 residues. V was pared by 2 bases and J by 1 base, with 14 bases between. Germline V gene lookup returns CDR1 GTSNPN and CDR2 SVGIG (reference sequence). This chain's CDR3 is CAWSSVGGANTEAFF. The CDR3 nucleotides are TGTGCCTGGAGTAGCGTAGGGGGGGCGAACACTGAAGCTTTCTTT.

The chain is built from TRBV7-9 and TRBJ1-2, with 10 bases that match TRBD1. The germline V gene has CDR1 SEHNR and CDR2 FQNEAQ (reference sequence). V was pared by 5 bases and J by 12 bases, with 12 bases of the junction left unmatched. There are 14 residues in the CDR3. Here the CDR3 reads CASSPGTGVRGHTF. The CDR3 DNA sequence: TGTGCCAGCAGCCCCGGGACAGGGGTACGCGGCCACACCTTC. Full variable domain (outside the CDR3, taken from reference TRBV7-9 and TRBJ1-2): DTGVSQNPRHKITKRGQNVTFRCDPISEHNRLYWYRQTLGQGPEFLTYFQNEAQLEKSRLLSDRFSAERPKGSFSTLEIQRTEQGDSAMYLCASSPGTGVRGHTFGSGTRLTVV.